This TCR beta chain came from a study of human T cells and chemical hapten exposure. Turning to the study itself: Patients, chiefly female, had alopecia areata, totalis or universalis. Per-sample TCR yield variability stemmed mainly from small pooled library volume differences. Study-wide findings and caveats: Each of the donors had alopecia, so their immune responses may not resemble those of healthy people.

This clonotype has at least ten counts. What it binds is unknown. The CDR3 runs 15 residues. Germline CDR1 MNHEY, CDR2 SMNVEV (reference sequence). Trimming pared 5 bases from V and 2 bases from J, leaving 15 bases between. As for time point: patch test 1, 2 weeks after DPC sensitization. Treatment indicated: therapeutic diphenylcyclopropenone sensitization with weekly scalp DPC. In the authors' workflow: Per sample, the median was around 100,000 TCRs, with values from approximately 25,000 to 650,000. TCRdb passed the RACE reads through MiXCR, listing each CDR3 protein once. V and J calls and clone size were set by TCRdb, not the authors. In the table there are over 75,000 distinct CDR3 sequences, 6% to 9% of which are singletons.

This clonotype originated in a woman in her 30s with alopecia areata. Some clones in this sample may be carry-over from other donors' samples. The J gene is TRBJ2-5, the V gene TRBV27, with D possibly matching TRBD2 (6 bases). Sequencing was performed on whole blood, taken in connection with sensitization to the hapten diphenylcyclopropenone (DPC). The CDR3 bases are TGTGCCAGCAGTCCTCCGGGACTGATTCAAGAGACCCAGTACTTC. This gives the protein CASSPPGLIQETQYF.